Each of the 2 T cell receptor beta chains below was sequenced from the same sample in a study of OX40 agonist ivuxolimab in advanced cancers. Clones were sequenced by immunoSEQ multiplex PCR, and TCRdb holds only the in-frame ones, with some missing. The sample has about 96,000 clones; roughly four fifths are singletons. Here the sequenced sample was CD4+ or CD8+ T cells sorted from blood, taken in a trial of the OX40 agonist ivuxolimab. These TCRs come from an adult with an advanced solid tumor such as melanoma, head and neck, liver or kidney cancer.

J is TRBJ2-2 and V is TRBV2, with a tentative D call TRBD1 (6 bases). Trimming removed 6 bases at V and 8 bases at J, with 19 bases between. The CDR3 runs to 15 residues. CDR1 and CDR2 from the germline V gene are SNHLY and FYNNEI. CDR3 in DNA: TGTGCCAGCAGCCCCGGGACACCCAGGACTGGGGAGCTGTTTTTT. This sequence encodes CASSPGTPRTGELFF.

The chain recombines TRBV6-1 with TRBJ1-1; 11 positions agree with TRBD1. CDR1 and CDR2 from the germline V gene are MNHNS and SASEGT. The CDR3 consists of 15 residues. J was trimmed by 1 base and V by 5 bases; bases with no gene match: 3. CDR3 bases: TGTGCCAGCAGTCCCGGGACAGGGGGGAACACTGAAGCTTTCTTT. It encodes CASSPGTGGNTEAFF.